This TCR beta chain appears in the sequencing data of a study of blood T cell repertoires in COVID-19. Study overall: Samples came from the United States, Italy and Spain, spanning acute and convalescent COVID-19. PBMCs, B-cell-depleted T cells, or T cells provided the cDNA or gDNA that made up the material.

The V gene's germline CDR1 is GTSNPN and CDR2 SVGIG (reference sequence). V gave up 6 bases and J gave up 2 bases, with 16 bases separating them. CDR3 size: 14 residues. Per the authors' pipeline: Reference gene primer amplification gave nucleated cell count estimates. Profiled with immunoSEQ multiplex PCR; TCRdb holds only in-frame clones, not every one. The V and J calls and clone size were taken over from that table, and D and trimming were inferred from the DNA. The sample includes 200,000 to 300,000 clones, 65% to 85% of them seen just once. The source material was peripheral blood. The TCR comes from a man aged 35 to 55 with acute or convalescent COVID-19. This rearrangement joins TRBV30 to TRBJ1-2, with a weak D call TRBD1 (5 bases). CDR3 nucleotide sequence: TGTGCCTGCCCTTTTCGCAGGGTAAACTATGGCTACACCTTC. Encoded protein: CACPFRRVNYGYTF.